The source of this T cell receptor beta chain is a study of T cell clonotyping in hematopoietic cell transplantation. General study findings and limits: Recipient TCR diversity dropped after transplant; expanded clonotypes rose from day 30 to 180. Higher Inverse Simpson Index values in graft donor and pretransplant recipient predicted broader posttransplant TCR diversity.

TCRdb keeps only in-frame clones here, not all; method: immunoSEQ multiplex PCR. The sample lists around 15,000 clones, about 61% seen once, with roughly 12% in the top ten. Germline values: CDR1 MNHEY, CDR2 SMNVEV (reference sequence). CDR3 length: 14 amino acids. This clone was observed a handful of times. Its antigen is not known. A read error may produce the germline difference seen at one junction end. The chain couples TRBV27 to TRBJ2-7; D is perhaps TRBD1 (5 bases). The clonotype originates from a male patient aged 45 to 59 who had an allogeneic stem cell transplant from an unrelated donor, so T cells may come from the graft donor. Some clones in this sample may be carry-over from other donors' samples. The material was PBMCs, obtained 30 days after allogeneic stem cell transplant. In DNA form, the CDR3 reads TGTGCCAGCAGTGGCCAGGGATCCTCCTACGAACAGTACTTC. Its translation: CASSGQGSSYEQYF.